This T cell receptor beta chain was identified during a study of cytomegalovirus exposure and HLA in healthy donors (dated by TCRdb to 2016 to 2017). Turning to the overall study: In an earlier analysis of some 550 of the donors, around 300 Gb of sequence data and roughly 100 million unique TCR beta sequences from approximately 180 million T cells were reported. About five DR-DQ haplotypes were handled as single units for association and clustering because linkage in the cohort was strong. Both class I and class II loci were covered by HLA typing, at four-digit resolution. On average, roughly 240,000 unique TCR beta nucleotide sequences were sequenced per donor among fewer than 500 genotyped donors of the cohort, with roughly 18% of those sequences being non-productive. Donor age, sex, ethnicity and CMV serostatus were compiled alongside the repertoire data. Among the approximately 430 genotyped donors, 75% to 90% belonged to the genetic ancestry cluster associated with self-reported Caucasian donors. A later analysis re-analyzed previously published TCR beta repertoires from 600 to 850 donors and added high-resolution HLA genotyping to study TCR occurrence patterns. The study was designed to test whether signatures of past pathogen exposure could be identified by cataloging public T cell receptors. A later genetic analysis took genome-wide SNP genotypes for about three fifths of the 666 donors and used that subset as a discovery cohort. In the later analysis, no new phenotypic data were used to find candidate immune exposures; instead, reliance was placed on TCR beta sequences and their occurrence across donors. An early release covering approximately 600 HLA-typed donors comprised 250 to 350 gigabases of sequencing data and approximately 85 million unique TCR sequences. The number of donors typed differed by locus, with 629-630 for A, B, C, DRB1 and DQB1, about 500 for DQA1, about 610 for DPA1, and roughly 450 for DPB1. An earlier analysis of some 500 of the donors applied high-throughput TCR beta sequencing to assess whether each TCR beta V gene segment acted as functional or pseudogenic. Every discovery cohort repertoire had been produced on one sequencing platform. Along with the roughly 610-subject first cohort, a separate validation cohort of over a hundred different subjects was used. High-throughput TCR immunosequencing, statistical association of individual TCRs with disease status, and machine learning were combined to predict cytomegalovirus infection status. The study used immunosequencing to profile the T cell repertoires of 670 or so subjects and linked those repertoires to cytomegalovirus serostatus.

Relative to germline, V is missing 3 bases and J is missing 11 bases, with 7 bases of the junction outside any gene match. CDR1 LNHDA and CDR2 SQIVND were looked up in the germline V gene (reference sequence). The CDR3 sequence holds 14 residues, the cysteine and phenylalanine included. The retained sequence is limited to the CDR3, 42 bases, with the frame set at the first base. Libraries were made using the immunoSEQ multiplex PCR assay. A mixture of 60 forward primers for TCR Vbeta segments and 13 reverse primers for TCR Jbeta segments was used in the multiplex PCR. The CDR3 region of rearranged TCR beta genes was amplified from genomic DNA with a multiplex PCR assay. The amplified TCR beta libraries were sequenced on the Illumina HiSeq System as 87-base-pair reads. Under the source paper's analysis protocol: In a later analysis, tens of millions of unique TCR beta chains were counted across the roughly 610 repertoires, and about 10 million of these chains were shared by at least two donors. To remove PCR and sequencing errors, raw reads were error-corrected and collapsed into unique sequences using a nearest-neighbor algorithm that merged closely related sequences. To assign V, D and J gene segments, CDR3 sequences were aligned to IMGT reference sequences. For a sequence to be retained, at least a six-nucleotide match to both a V gene segment and a J gene segment was required. A rearrangement was called productive if the CDR3 had no stop codons and remained in frame with V and J, and every other rearrangement was called non-productive. CDR3 was defined by IMGT convention, running from the second conserved V-encoded cysteine to the conserved J-encoded phenylalanine. The earlier analysis of some 600 of the donors excluded sequences that lacked an unambiguous match to a single V gene segment. In an earlier analysis of approximately 590 of the donors, a V segment was called functional when productive rearrangements were above 56.7%, and segregating when the standard deviation between donors exceeded 5%. To diagnose cytomegalovirus status from the catalog of TCR beta chain sequences, a statistical classification framework was built. A later analysis assigned V and J genes by comparing TCR nucleotide sequences with IMGT/GENE-DB human TR gene sequences. In a later analysis, CDR3 sequences and most-parsimonious VDJ recombination scenarios were assigned using the TCRdist pipeline. In a later analysis, each TCR beta chain was defined by its CDR3 amino acid sequence together with its V-gene family, and reads without a unique V-gene family were excluded. As a way to deal with suspected cross-contamination and a sequencing artifact, a later analysis dropped more than 500 nucleotide sequences that were highly shared and had low generation probability. For each public chain, a later analysis derived a clonal expansion index from normalized ranks of inferred template counts within each repertoire. Generation probabilities in a later analysis came from a VDJ recombination model fitted to out-of-frame rearrangements, and those results were checked against IGoR. In a later analysis, hypergeometric tests were used to score TCR-TCR, TCR-HLA and TCR-CMV co-occurrence, with a repertoire-size bias correction applied to TCR pairs. In a later analysis, false discovery rates were estimated by permuting HLA or CMV assignments 20 times. In a later analysis, co-occurring TCRs were grouped using DBSCAN, with TCRdist sequence similarity added in when clustering inside HLA-allele-positive subsets. For co-occurrence clustering, repertoires with fewer than 30,000 or more than 120,000 public chains were excluded, along with about five repertoires with anomalous nucleotide sharing. TCRdb stores this immuneACCESS table with in-frame sequences only. Part of the clones is absent; in the studies checked, under half of the shortfall reflects unresolved V genes, and no reason is known for the rest. The DNA was the basis for D and trimming; V, J and clone size are from that table. In all, the sample holds under 70,000 clones, and 68% of those were seen once. The ten largest account for under 2.5% of the sample.

In total, just over 650 healthy bone marrow donors made up the cohort. At the time of sampling, all cohort members were nominally healthy, though unrecorded immune exposures were likely present. The donor tested CMV seronegative and was one of the 352 seronegative cohort members. Every donor gave a peripheral blood sample, and the peripheral blood mononuclear cells from that sample were used for TCR beta sequencing. The Qiagen DNeasy Blood Extraction Kit was used to extract genomic DNA from the blood cell samples. In regard to this clone: Its antigen specificity is not known. There are no base qualities to consult, and no much larger clone falls within one base.

What the work shows at the level of the full study, not this receptor alone: Strong co-occurrence of HLA alleles, especially DR and DQ, made assigning TCR associations to individual alleles difficult. Immune exposure information for the cohort was limited to CMV serostatus. In an earlier analysis of 500 to 650 of the donors, most TCR beta V segments appeared in productive rearrangements about 87% or about 30% of the time, broadly matching IMGT annotations. Most TCR sequences were observed very rarely across donors, whereas some public TCRs were present in many individuals. A later analysis associated around 16,000 TCR beta sequences with specific HLA alleles at a false discovery rate of 0.05. Some IMGT-functional V segments, including TRBV6-2 and TRBV6-3, could not be told apart with the 87-base-pair reads, so those segments were excluded. Approximately 16 rarely observed V segments, including chromosome 9 orphons, were excluded from the earlier analysis of about 600 of the donors because counts were too low. Cytomegalovirus status was reported to be diagnosed by the classifier with high specificity and sensitivity in both the original and validation cohorts. A further reported finding was that TCR beta sequences accurately predicted the HLA-A and HLA-B alleles for most subjects in the first cohort. The cohort was sequenced for TCR beta chains only, and without alpha or paired-chain data the features that could be detected were limited. In a later analysis, the rate of TCR association differed among HLA loci, with DRB1 alleles having the most associated TCRs and HLA-C alleles having the fewest. It was suggested by the authors that the approach could potentially be generalized to other disease states and immunological phenotypes. Linkage disequilibrium might explain the correlated functional status among segregating V segments, but an unknown experimental factor could not be ruled out. According to a later analysis, most CMV-associated TCR beta chains appeared to be HLA-restricted, and the HLA associations seemed to be driven largely by CMV exposure. In vitro tests confirmed that three of the cytomegalovirus-associated TCR beta chains recognize cytomegalovirus antigens. The presence/absence analyses assumed that sequencing depth was roughly uniform across donors, and that assumption may not be true. A later genetic analysis associated a missense DCLRE1C variant with V-gene and J-gene trimming of TCR beta chains, and an independent cohort replicated the association. In a later genetic analysis, fewer N-insertions in productive TCRs were reported among donors in an Asian-associated ancestry cluster than the 666-donor mean. A group of highly shared sequence variants was considered likely to be a technical artifact of the sequencing pipeline. The study gave a list of about 160 TCR beta chains associated with cytomegalovirus. Because some donors lacked HLA typing at each locus, the association tests relied only on the typed subset. In a later analysis, HLA-associated TCR beta chains showed more clonal expansion and lower generation probabilities than non-associated chains that were equally common. In a later analysis, several top co-occurrence clusters were reported to appear linked to parvovirus B19, influenza, CMV and Epstein-Barr virus.

The receptor was isolated from a woman aged 25 to 39 in good health and CMV-seronegative. The sequence joins TRBV19 to TRBJ1-6; TRBD1 aligns with 7 central bases. Input material: PBMCs. The nucleotide sequence is given as TGTGCCAGTAGTATCCGACAGGGCGATACACCCCTCCACTTT. It encodes CASSIRQGDTPLHF.